This T cell receptor (beta chain) is from a study of identical twins. In its sample, this clonotype was seen a few times. Its cognate antigen is unknown. Germline assignment: CDR1 MNHEY and CDR2 SVGEGT. Trimming left V 6 bases short and J 2 bases short, with 8 bases between. This CDR3 comprises 12 residues. General observations from the study: One should note that invariant MAIT and iNKT cells could partly confound zero-insertion analyses.

TCRdb re-called the 5' RACE reads with MiXCR, one entry per CDR3 protein. In the table there are 400,000 or so distinct CDR3 sequences, 9% to 10% of which are singletons. This receptor was identified in a woman between 50 and 59 years old in good health. This sequence joins TRBV6-2 or TRBV6-3 and TRBJ2-7; D not resolved. The sequencing sample was made of naive T cells sorted from blood. In nucleotides, the CDR3 is TGTGCCAGCAGGGTTCAGACCTACGAGCAGTACTTC. It translates to CASRVQTYEQYF.